This T cell receptor beta chain was retrieved from a study of blood T cell repertoires in COVID-19. For the study at large: The cDNA or gDNA used as material had been derived from T cells, B-cell-depleted T cells, or PBMCs.

There are 16 residues in the CDR3. V was clipped by 2 bases and J by 2 bases, with 13 bases between them. Germline V CDR1 and CDR2: MNHEY, SMNVEV (reference sequence). The authors' processing: Estimation of nucleated cell counts was performed using reference gene primer amplification. The method was immunoSEQ multiplex PCR; TCRdb's version includes in-frame clones alone and lacks a portion of them. V, J and clone size are those of that table, while D and trimming were read from the DNA. Here the sample spans about 220,000 clones, more than 85% being singletons. The receptor's source is a man aged 40-49 years with acute or convalescent COVID-19. The sample comprised peripheral blood. The V gene is TRBV27, the J gene TRBJ1-5; TRBD1 is a possible D gene (5 bases). The CDR3 DNA follows: TGTGCCAGCAGTTTAGTACCGGGGGATGGCAATCAGCCCCAGCATTTT. This codes for CASSLVPGDGNQPQHF.